This passage covers 20 T cell receptor beta chains from one sample sequenced in a study of blood T cell repertoires in COVID-19. Libraries were prepared by immunoSEQ multiplex PCR; TCRdb keeps only in-frame clonotypes and omits some of them. The repertoire holds roughly 430,000 clones, with roughly 84% as singletons. Specimen: PBMCs or T cells enriched from blood (not recorded which). The receptors derive from a young woman who had been exposed to COVID-19.

A single count supports this clone. The chain carries TRBV24-1 and TRBJ1-5; no firm D call. Trimming pared 8 bases from V and 6 bases from J, leaving 4 bases between. The CDR3 runs 10 residues. Per the germline V gene, CDR1 is KGHDR and CDR2 is SFDVKD. The CDR3 bases are TGTGCCACCATAGCTCAGCCCCAGCATTTT. Protein sequence: CATIAQPQHF.

J is TRBJ2-7 and V is TRBV2; 12 bases are shared with TRBD1. The CDR3 totals 15 residues. The trim removed 7 bases at V and 4 bases at J, leaving 8 bases unmatched. Germline V gene lookup returns CDR1 SNHLY and CDR2 FYNNEI. The CDR3 sequence is CASKTGTGGAYEQYF. Here the CDR3 DNA reads TGTGCCAGCAAAACCGGGACAGGGGGCGCATACGAGCAGTACTTC.

This rearrangement joins TRBV7-2 to TRBJ1-2, with 7 positions matching TRBD1. Germline assignment: CDR1 SGHTA and CDR2 FQGNSA. V was pared by 5 bases and J by 7 bases, with 10 bases of the junction left unmatched. The CDR3 consists of 14 residues. CDR3 bases: TGTGCCAGCAGCACCCCCCAGGGGGTGCGTGGCTACACCTTC. Translated: CASSTPQGVRGYTF. The full variable domain, in which reference TRBV7-2 and TRBJ1-2 provide the parts outside the CDR3, is GAGVSQSPSNKVTEKGKDVELRCDPISGHTALYWYRQSLGQGLEFLIYFQGNSAPDKSGLPSDRFSAERTGGSVSTLTIQRTQQEDSAVYLCASSTPQGVRGYTFGSGTRLTVV.

V and J are TRBV2 and TRBJ1-2; 7 nucleotides agree with TRBD1. CDR3 length equals 11 residues. CDR1 and CDR2 from the germline V gene are SNHLY and FYNNEI. J gave up 8 bases and V 9 bases, and 6 bases lay outside the gene matches. The CDR3 nucleotides are TGTGCCAGTACCGGACAGGCCGGCTACACCTTC. It translates to CASTGQAGYTF.

CDR3 in amino acids: CASSLLVSGNTEAFF. Written as DNA, the CDR3 is TGTGCCAGCAGCTTATTGGTCAGCGGGAACACTGAAGCTTTCTTT. The rearrangement uses TRBV7-6 and TRBJ1-1; D is undetermined. The CDR3 runs 15 residues. In germline, CDR1 is SGHVS, CDR2 FNYEAQ. Trimming took 2 bases from V and 1 from J, leaving 11 bases between them. Together with reference TRBV7-6 and TRBJ1-1, the CDR3 gives the full variable domain: GAGVSQSPRYKVTKRGQDVALRCDPISGHVSLYWYRQALGQGPEFLTYFNYEAQQDKSGLPNDRFSAERPEGSISTLTIQRTEQRDSAMYRCASSLLVSGNTEAFFGQGTRLTVV.

V and J are TRBV28 and TRBJ1-4; D remains ambiguous. The CDR3 contains 15 residues. V was trimmed by 6 bases and J by 7 bases, leaving 18 bases between them. Looked up from germline, CDR1 is MDHEN and CDR2 is SYDVKM. The CDR3 region has the DNA TGTGCCAGCAGGTCCGGCCTTTACGGAGTTGAAAAACTGTTTTTT. It is translated as CASRSGLYGVEKLFF.

CDR3 sequence (DNA): TGTGCCAGCAGCTTGCGGGGACAGGGATATTATGGCTACACCTTC. This sequence encodes CASSLRGQGYYGYTF. The chain couples TRBV5-4 to TRBJ1-2; TRBD1 matches 9 bases. The germline V gene encodes CDR1 SGHNT and CDR2 YYREEE (reference sequence). The CDR3 is made up of 15 amino acids. Trimming at V came to 1 base and at J to 5 bases, leaving 6 bases not matched to a gene.

The V gene is TRBV3-1 (or the pseudogene TRBV3-2), the J gene TRBJ2-1; D is perhaps TRBD2 (6 bases). CDR3 length: 15 residues. Germline assignment: CDR1 LGHDT and CDR2 YNNKEL (reference sequence). V was clipped by 4 bases and J by 2 bases, with 12 bases between them. For the CDR3, the DNA is TGTGCCAGCAGCCTGGGCGGGACCGCCTACAATGAGCAGTTCTTC. Translated, it gives CASSLGGTAYNEQFF.

V and J are TRBV6-5 and TRBJ1-5; 8 nucleotides agree with TRBD1. The junction had 3 bases not matched to a gene; V was cut back by 5 bases and J by 3 bases. The length of the CDR3 is 14 residues. CDR1 is MNHEY and CDR2 is SVGAGI in the germline V gene. CDR3 sequence (DNA): TGTGCCAGCAGTATGGGACAGGCCAATCAGCCCCAGCATTTT. It is translated as CASSMGQANQPQHF.

This sequence joins TRBV28 and TRBJ2-1; the match to TRBD2 covers 7 bases. V shed 5 bases and J 5 bases; nucleotides not matched to a gene: 9. Germline V lookup: CDR1 MDHEN, CDR2 SYDVKM. CDR3 length: 15 residues. The CDR3 region has the DNA TGTGCCAGCAGTCGCTCCGGGACTACTCACAATGAGCAGTTCTTC. It translates to CASSRSGTTHNEQFF.

This chain links TRBV11-2 with TRBJ1-1, with D possibly TRBD1 on 6 matching bases. Germline CDR1 reads SGHAT; CDR2 reads FQNNGV. Between the trimmed V and J ends, which lost 0 bases and 0 bases, there was a span of 8 bases. The CDR3 runs 15 residues. The CDR3 region is CASSLEPGVNTEAFF. The CDR3 region has the DNA TGTGCCAGCAGCTTAGAACCAGGGGTGAACACTGAAGCTTTCTTT. The whole variable domain, remainder taken from reference TRBV11-2 and TRBJ1-1, is EAGVAQSPRYKIIEKRQSVAFWCNPISGHATLYWYQQILGQGPKLLIQFQNNGVVDDSQLPKDRFSAERLKGVDSTLKIQPAKLEDSAVYLCASSLEPGVNTEAFFGQGTRLTVV.

V gene TRBV10-3 combines with J gene TRBJ2-7; D possibly corresponds to TRBD2 (5 bases). V was shortened by 3 bases and J by 0 bases, with 12 bases between the two germline ends. Germline V gene data show CDR1 as ENHRY and CDR2 as SYGVKD. This CDR3 contains 15 residues. CDR3 sequence reads: CAISDAGRPSYEQYF. In nucleotides, the CDR3 is TGTGCCATCAGTGATGCGGGCCGACCCTCCTACGAGCAGTACTTC.

This chain joins TRBV7-3 and TRBJ2-2, with TRBD1 matching over 7 bases. The germline CDR1 and CDR2 sequences are SGHTA and FQGTGA. This CDR3 is 15 amino acids long. V lost 5 bases and J lost 4; bases outside the gene matches: 7. CDR3 DNA: TGTGCCAGCAGCCCCGTGACAGGGCCCACCGGGGAGCTGTTTTTT. It yields the protein CASSPVTGPTGELFF.

The chain carries TRBV18 and TRBJ2-7, with D perhaps matching TRBD1 (5 bases). Germline V gene data show CDR1 as KGHSH and CDR2 as LQKENI. The CDR3 runs to 14 residues. V lost 1 base to trimming and J lost 7 bases, with 14 bases between them. The CDR3 DNA reads TGTGCCAGCTCACCACTTCCACAGCCAGGGGAGCAGTACTTC. It encodes CASSPLPQPGEQYF.

The chain has TRBV18 and TRBJ2-7, with 7 bases lining up with TRBD1. The CDR3 length is 15 residues. Germline CDR1 is KGHSH and CDR2 is LQKENI. V was pared by 3 bases and J by 0 bases, with 5 bases of the junction left unmatched. The CDR3 protein is CASSPGQPPSYEQYF. CDR3 in DNA: TGTGCCAGCTCACCGGGACAGCCTCCCTCCTACGAGCAGTACTTC.

The chain recombines TRBV14 with TRBJ2-1; 7 bases line up with TRBD2. Germline CDR1 is SGHDN and CDR2 is FVKESK. V shed 0 bases and J 4 bases; nucleotides not matched to a gene: 9. The CDR3 spans 17 residues. The CDR3 DNA is TGTGCCAGCAGCCAAGACCTGGGAGCGGGGCTTTACAATGAGCAGTTCTTC. It encodes CASSQDLGAGLYNEQFF. The full variable domain, rest sourced from reference TRBV14 and TRBJ2-1, is EAGVTQFPSHSVIEKGQTVTLRCDPISGHDNLYWYRRVMGKEIKFLLHFVKESKQDESGMPNNRFLAERTGGTYSTLKVQPAELEDSGVYFCASSQDLGAGLYNEQFFGPGTRLTVL.

V gene TRBV7-2 combines with J gene TRBJ1-6, with D tentatively TRBD1 (5 bases). The CDR3 length is 18 residues. The germline V and J ends were trimmed by 4 bases and 7 bases, with 23 bases remaining between them. CDR1 and CDR2 from the germline V gene are SGHTA and FQGNSA. CDR3 DNA sequence: TGTGCCAGCAGCTCCCCTTGGGACTCCCGACGGGGCAATTCACCCCTCCACTTT. It encodes CASSSPWDSRRGNSPLHF.

J is TRBJ1-6 and V is TRBV4-2; 7 bases are shared with TRBD1. The length of the CDR3 is 15 residues. V lost 2 bases, J lost 5 bases, and 3 bases stayed unmatched. Germline V gene sequence: CDR1 LGHNA, CDR2 YNFKEQ. CDR3 amino acids: CASSQFQGDNSPLHF. The CDR3 region has the DNA TGTGCCAGCAGCCAATTTCAGGGGGATAATTCACCCCTCCACTTT.

The genes are TRBV19 and TRBJ2-6; 9 bases line up with TRBD1. V lost 5 bases and J lost 3; bases outside the gene matches: 8. The CDR3 totals 17 residues. Germline loops: CDR1 LNHDA, CDR2 SQIVND (reference sequence). The CDR3 bases are TGTGCCAGTAGTCCAGGGACAGGGATTGGTGGGGCCAACGTCCTGACTTTC. Translating gives CASSPGTGIGGANVLTF. Full variable domain (rest looked up from reference TRBV19 and TRBJ2-6): DGGITQSPKYLFRKEGQNVTLSCEQNLNHDAMYWYRQDPGQGLRLIYYSQIVNDFQKGDIAEGYSVSREKKESFPLTVTSAQKNPTAFYLCASSPGTGIGGANVLTFGAGSRLTVL.

The CDR3 here is CASSQAGGDAEAFF. In DNA, the CDR3 is TGTGCCAGCAGCCAAGCAGGGGGCGACGCTGAAGCTTTCTTT. V gene TRBV3-1 (or the pseudogene TRBV3-2) combines with J gene TRBJ1-1; 8 positions match TRBD1. Trimming at V came to 1 base and at J to 6 bases, leaving 4 bases not matched to a gene. The CDR3 length is 14 residues. Germline loops: CDR1 LGHDT, CDR2 YNNKEL (reference sequence).